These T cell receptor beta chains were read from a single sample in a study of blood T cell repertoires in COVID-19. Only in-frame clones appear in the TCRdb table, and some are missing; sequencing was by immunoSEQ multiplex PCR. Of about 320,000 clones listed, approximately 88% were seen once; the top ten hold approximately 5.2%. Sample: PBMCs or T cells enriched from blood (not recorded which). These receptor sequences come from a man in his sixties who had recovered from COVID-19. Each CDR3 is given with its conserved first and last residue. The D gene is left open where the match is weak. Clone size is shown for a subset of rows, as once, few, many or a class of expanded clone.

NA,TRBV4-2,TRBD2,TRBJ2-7,TGTGCCAGCAGCCAGAGCGGACTAGCGGGAGGGCCTCTTTACGAGCAGTACTTC,CASSQSGLAGGPLYEQYF
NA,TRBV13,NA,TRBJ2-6,TGTGCCAGCACACTCCTCCGCCAGGGTGATGGGGCCAACGTCCTGACTTTC,CASTLLRQGDGANVLTF
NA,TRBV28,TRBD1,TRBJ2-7,TGTGCCAGCAGTCCGTCGGGGGACAGGTCTTACGAGCAGTACTTC,CASSPSGDRSYEQYF
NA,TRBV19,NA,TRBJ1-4,TGTGCCAGCACTGCCTCAAAATCGGCAACTAATGAAAAACTGTTTTTT,CASTASKSATNEKLFF
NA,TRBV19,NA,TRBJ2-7,TGTGCCAGTAGTGTCACAGGGATATCCTACGAGCAGTACTTC,CASSVTGISYEQYF
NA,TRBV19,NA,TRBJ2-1,TGTGCCAGTAGTATGGGCGGGTACGCCTACAATGAGCAGTTCTTC,CASSMGGYAYNEQFF
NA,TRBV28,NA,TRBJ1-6,TGTGCCAGCAGTTTAAATCTCTCTGGGGGGTGGAATTCACCCCTCCACTTT,CASSLNLSGGWNSPLHF
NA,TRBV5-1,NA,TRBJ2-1,TGCGCCAGTTCCTTTGAAGGGGTCCTCTCCTACAATGAGCAGTTCTTC,CASSFEGVLSYNEQFF
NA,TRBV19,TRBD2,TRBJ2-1,TGTGCCAGTAGCCGGACTAGCGGGAAATCCTACAATGAGCAGTTCTTC,CASSRTSGKSYNEQFF
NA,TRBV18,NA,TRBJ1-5,TGTGCCAGCTCACCAGGCGGGGGGCTTAGCAATCAGCCCCAGCATTTT,CASSPGGGLSNQPQHF
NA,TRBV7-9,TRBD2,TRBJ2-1,TGTGCCAGCAGCTTAGCGCGAGGTAGCGGGTTAGATAATGAGCAGTTCTTC,CASSLARGSGLDNEQFF
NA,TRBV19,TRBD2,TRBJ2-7,TGTGCCAGTAGTCCTCGGACTAGCGGGACTCACGAGCAGTACTTC,CASSPRTSGTHEQYF
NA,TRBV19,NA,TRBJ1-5,TGTGCCAGTAGTATCCTTTCCTATAGCAATCAGCCCCAGCATTTT,CASSILSYSNQPQHF
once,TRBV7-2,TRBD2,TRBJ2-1,TGTGCCAGCAGTAGCGGGAGTGGGACCTACAATGAGCAGTTCTTC,CASSSGSGTYNEQFF
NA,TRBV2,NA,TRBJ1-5,TGTGCCAGCAGTGATAGTACAGGGAATCAGCCCCAGCATTTT,CASSDSTGNQPQHF
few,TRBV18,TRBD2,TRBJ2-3,TGTGCCAGCTCACCAAACCTAGCGGGAGGGTCCTGGGATACGCAGTATTTT,CASSPNLAGGSWDTQYF
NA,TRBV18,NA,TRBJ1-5,TGTGCCAGCTCACCGGAGTTGGGTCAGCCCCAGCATTTT,CASSPELGQPQHF
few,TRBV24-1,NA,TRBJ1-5,TGTGCCACCCAATTAGGAGGTGTCGGTCAGCCCCAGCATTTT,CATQLGGVGQPQHF
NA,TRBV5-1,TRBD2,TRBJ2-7,TGCGCCAGCAGCGGGACTACAAGGAACTACGAGCAGTACTTC,CASSGTTRNYEQYF
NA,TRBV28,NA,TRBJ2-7,TGTGCCAGCAGTTTAGGGGGGACTCTGTCATACTACGAGCAGTACTTC,CASSLGGTLSYYEQYF
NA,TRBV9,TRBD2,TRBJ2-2,TGTGCCAGCAGCGTAGGGGGACTAGCGGGAGGCTCCGGGGAGCTGTTTTTT,CASSVGGLAGGSGELFF
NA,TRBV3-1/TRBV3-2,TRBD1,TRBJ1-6,TGTGCCAGCGCCTTTACAGGGGATTCACCCCTCCACTTT,CASAFTGDSPLHF
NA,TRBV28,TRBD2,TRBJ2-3,TGTGCCAGCAGTATCGGGACTAGCGGGAGGATAGATACGCAGTATTTT,CASSIGTSGRIDTQYF
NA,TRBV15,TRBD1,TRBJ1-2,TGTGCCACCAGCAGAGGGAGGGGGCCTCGCCTTATATCTTATGGCTACACCTTC,CATSRGRGPRLISYGYTF
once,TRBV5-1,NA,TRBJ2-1,TGCGCCAGCAGCTTGATACAGGGCGGTAATGAGCAGTTCTTC,CASSLIQGGNEQFF
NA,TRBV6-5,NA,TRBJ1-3,TGTGCCAGCAGTTACTCGACCGGGACTGCTGGAAACACCATATATTTT,CASSYSTGTAGNTIYF
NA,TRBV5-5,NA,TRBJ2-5,TGTGCCAGCAGCTTCGACGGCGGGGAGACCCAGTACTTC,CASSFDGGETQYF
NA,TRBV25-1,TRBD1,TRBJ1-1,TGTGCCAGCAAAACAGGGGGTCACACTGAAGCTTTCTTT,CASKTGGHTEAFF
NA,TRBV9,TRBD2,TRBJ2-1,TGTGCCAGCTCCCGGGGGGGGAGGGCCGAGAGTGAGCAGTTCTTC,CASSRGGRAESEQFF
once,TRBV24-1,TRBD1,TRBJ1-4,TGTGCCACCAGTGACCCTACAGGGGACGGAGAAAAACTGTTTTTT,CATSDPTGDGEKLFF
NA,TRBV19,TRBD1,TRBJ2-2,TGTGCCAGTAGTTCGGGGACAGGGCGAACCGGGGAGCTGTTTTTT,CASSSGTGRTGELFF